This TCR beta chain was obtained from a study of beta chain features in type 1 diabetes. The whole isolated RNA underwent reverse transcription, so sequencing captured expressed TCRB transcripts. The average output of naive, central memory and regulatory T cell samples was roughly 3.6 million reads. TCRdb's copy holds only in-frame clones and misses some; the assay was immunoSEQ multiplex PCR. Among about 470,000 clones listed, approximately 30% were seen once. CDR1 MGHRA and CDR2 YSYEKL come from the germline V gene. V was clipped by 5 bases and J by 0 bases; unmatched bases: 17. The CDR3 loop spans 21 amino acids.

V is TRBV4-1 and J is TRBJ2-1, with 12 bases identical to TRBD2. The sample comprised naive CD4+ T cells from blood. This clonotype originated in a man younger than 30 in good health. The DNA for the CDR3 is TGCGCCAGCAGCGGCCCCTTCCGACTAGCGGGAGCGCCCTACTCCTACAATGAGCAGTTCTTC. Translating it yields CASSGPFRLAGAPYSYNEQFF.